Here is one T cell receptor (beta chain) with its context. Its antigen is as yet unknown. These data are taken from a study of cytomegalovirus exposure and HLA in healthy donors. Study context: Within an early data release were approximately 85 million unique TCRs drawn from HLA-typed donors. Findings of the study overall: V- and J-gene trimming in TCR beta was tied to a missense DCLRE1C variant by an analysis performed later. Diagnosis of cytomegalovirus status made by the classifier reportedly showed high specificity and sensitivity.

The study ran its PCR with 60 Vbeta and 13 Jbeta primers. Produced via immunoSEQ multiplex PCR; TCRdb's table is partial and in-frame only. The table shows about 160,000 clones, with roughly 80% occurring only once. Germline values: CDR1 LNHNV, CDR2 YYDKDF (reference sequence). The CDR3 has 14 residues. The V end was cut by 0 bases, the J end by 8 bases, with 11 bases between. Sequencing was performed on PBMCs. The source of this sequence is a girl aged 5-17 years in good health and CMV-seropositive. This rearrangement joins TRBV15 to TRBJ2-1; the D gene is possibly TRBD2 (7 bases). CDR3 protein: CATSRDGGPDEQFF. In nucleotides, the CDR3 is TGTGCCACCAGCAGAGACGGGGGGCCGGATGAGCAGTTCTTC. Variable domain in full (rest from reference TRBV15 and TRBJ2-1): DAMVIQNPRYQVTQFGKPVTLSCSQTLNHNVMYWYQQKSSQAPKLLFHYYDKDFNNEADTPDNFQSRRPNTSFCFLDIRSPGLGDTAMYLCATSRDGGPDEQFFGPGTRLTVL.